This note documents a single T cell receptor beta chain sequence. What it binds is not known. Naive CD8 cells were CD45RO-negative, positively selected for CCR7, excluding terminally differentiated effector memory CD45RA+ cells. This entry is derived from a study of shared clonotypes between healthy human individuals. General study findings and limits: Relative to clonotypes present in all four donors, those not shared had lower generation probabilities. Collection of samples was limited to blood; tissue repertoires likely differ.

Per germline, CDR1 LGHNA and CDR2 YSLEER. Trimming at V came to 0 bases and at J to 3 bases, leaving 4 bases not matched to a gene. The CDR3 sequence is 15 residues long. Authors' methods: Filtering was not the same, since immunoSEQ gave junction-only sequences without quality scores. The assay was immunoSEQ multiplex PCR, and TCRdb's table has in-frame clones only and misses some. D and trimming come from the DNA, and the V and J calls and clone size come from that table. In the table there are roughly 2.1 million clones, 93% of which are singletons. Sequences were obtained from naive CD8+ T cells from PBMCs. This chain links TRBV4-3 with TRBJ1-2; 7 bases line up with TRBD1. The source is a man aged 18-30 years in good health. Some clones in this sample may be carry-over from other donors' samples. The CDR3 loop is CASSQDRDSDYGYTF. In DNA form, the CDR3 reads TGCGCCAGCAGCCAAGATAGGGACAGTGACTATGGCTACACCTTC.